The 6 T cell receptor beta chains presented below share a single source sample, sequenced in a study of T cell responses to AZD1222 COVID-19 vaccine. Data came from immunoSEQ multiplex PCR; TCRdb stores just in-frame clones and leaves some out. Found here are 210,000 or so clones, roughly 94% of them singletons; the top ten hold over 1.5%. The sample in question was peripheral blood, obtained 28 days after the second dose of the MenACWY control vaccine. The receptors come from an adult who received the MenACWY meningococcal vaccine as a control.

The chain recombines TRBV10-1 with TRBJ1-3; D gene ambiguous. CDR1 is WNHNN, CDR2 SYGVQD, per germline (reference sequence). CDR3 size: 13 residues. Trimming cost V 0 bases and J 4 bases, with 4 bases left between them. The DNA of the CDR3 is TGCGCCAGCAGTGAGTCGCACGGAAACACCATATATTTT. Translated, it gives CASSESHGNTIYF.

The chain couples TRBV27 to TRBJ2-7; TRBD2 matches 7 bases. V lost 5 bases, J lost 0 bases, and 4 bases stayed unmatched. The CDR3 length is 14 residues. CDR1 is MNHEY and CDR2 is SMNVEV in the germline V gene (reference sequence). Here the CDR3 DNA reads TGTGCCAGCAGTCGAGGGGACTACTCCTACGAGCAGTACTTC. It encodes CASSRGDYSYEQYF.

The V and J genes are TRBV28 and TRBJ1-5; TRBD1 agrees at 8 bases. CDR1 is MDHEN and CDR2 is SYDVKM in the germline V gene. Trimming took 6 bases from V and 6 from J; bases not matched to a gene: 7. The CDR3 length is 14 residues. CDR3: CASSRGPSGQPQHF. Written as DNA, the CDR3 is TGTGCCAGCAGCAGGGGGCCCTCTGGTCAGCCCCAGCATTTT.

The CDR3 region has the DNA TGTGCCAGCAGCCAGGGGATTTCCGGGACAGGGCGAAGCCCCTACGAGCAGTACTTC. Protein product: CASSQGISGTGRSPYEQYF. The V gene is TRBV4-2, the J gene TRBJ2-7; 9 bases match TRBD1. Per germline, CDR1 LGHNA and CDR2 YNFKEQ. The length of the CDR3 is 19 residues. V trimming: 3 bases; J trimming: 2 bases; junction bases outside the gene matches: 17.

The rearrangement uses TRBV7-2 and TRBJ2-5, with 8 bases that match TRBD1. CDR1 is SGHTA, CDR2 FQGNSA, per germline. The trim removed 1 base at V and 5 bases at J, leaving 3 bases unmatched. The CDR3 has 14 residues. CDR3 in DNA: TGTGCCAGCAGCTTAGGACAGGGGATGGAGACCCAGTACTTC. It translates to CASSLGQGMETQYF.

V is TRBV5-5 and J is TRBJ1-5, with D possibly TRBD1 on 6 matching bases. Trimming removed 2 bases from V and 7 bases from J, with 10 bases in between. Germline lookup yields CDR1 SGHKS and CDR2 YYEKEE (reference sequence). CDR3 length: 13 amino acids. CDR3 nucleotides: TGTGCCAGCAGCTTTGCAGGGGCGCAGCCCCAGCATTTT. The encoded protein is CASSFAGAQPQHF.